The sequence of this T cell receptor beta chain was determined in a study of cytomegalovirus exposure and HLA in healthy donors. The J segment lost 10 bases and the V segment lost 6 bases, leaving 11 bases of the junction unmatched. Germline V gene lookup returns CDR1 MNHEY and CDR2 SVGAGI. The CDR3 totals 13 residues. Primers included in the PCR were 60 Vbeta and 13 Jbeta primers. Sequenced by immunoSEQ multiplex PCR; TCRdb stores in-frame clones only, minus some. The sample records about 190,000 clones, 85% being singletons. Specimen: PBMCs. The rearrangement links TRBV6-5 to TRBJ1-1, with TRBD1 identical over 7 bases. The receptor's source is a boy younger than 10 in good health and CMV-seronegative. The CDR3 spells CASSGNRGAGAFF. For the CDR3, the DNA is TGTGCCAGCAGCGGGAACAGGGGTGCTGGAGCTTTCTTT.